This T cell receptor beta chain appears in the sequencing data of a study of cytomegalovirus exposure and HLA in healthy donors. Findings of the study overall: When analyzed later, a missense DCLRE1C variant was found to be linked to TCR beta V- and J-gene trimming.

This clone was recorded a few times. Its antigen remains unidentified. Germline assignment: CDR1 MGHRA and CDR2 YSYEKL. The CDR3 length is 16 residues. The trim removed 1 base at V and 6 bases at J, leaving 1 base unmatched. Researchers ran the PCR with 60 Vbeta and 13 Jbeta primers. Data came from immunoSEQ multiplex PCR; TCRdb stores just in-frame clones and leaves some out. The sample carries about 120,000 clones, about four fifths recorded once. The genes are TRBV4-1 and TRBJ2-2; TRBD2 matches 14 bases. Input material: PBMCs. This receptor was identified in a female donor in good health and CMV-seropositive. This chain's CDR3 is CASSQGLAGGSGELFF. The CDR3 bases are TGCGCCAGCAGCCAAGGACTAGCGGGGGGGTCCGGGGAGCTGTTTTTT.